One sample yielded the 14 T cell receptor beta chains listed below, sequenced in a study of tumor-infiltrating lymphocytes in oesophageal squamous cell carcinoma. In TCRdb, the PCR reads were re-called with MiXCR into one record per CDR3 protein. Here the sample spans 15,000 to 20,000 distinct CDR3 sequences, roughly two fifths being singletons. Sequenced material: normal esophageal tissue next to the tumor. The receptors were gathered from a female donor with esophageal squamous cell carcinoma.

On this clonotype itself: This is likely a read error, given that the CDR3 carries no conserved phenylalanine or tryptophan at its end. Because the CDR3's place on the DNA is in doubt, the DNA is left out and the CDR3 is given as listed by TCRdb. The chain has TRBV10-2 and TRBJ2-3; the DNA was not compared with TRBD2, the D call given in the table. From germline, CDR1 is WSHSY and CDR2 SAAADI. The CDR3 length is 16 residues, termini included. CDR3: CASKERISSYEQYFGP.

This clonotype occurred once. The rearrangement links TRBV7-3 to TRBJ2-3; 10 bases are shared with TRBD2. Matching the DNA end better, TRBJ2-2 makes the J call doubtful. This CDR3 spans 15 amino acids. The germline CDR1 and CDR2 sequences are SGHTA and FQGTGA. CDR3 nucleotide sequence: TGTGCCAGCAGTTTAGTACTAGCGGGACCCGGGGAGCTGTTTTTT. Protein sequence: CASSLVLAGPGELFF.

This chain links TRBV7-2 with TRBJ2-5; maybe TRBD2 (6 bases). The J call may be mistaken, given a closer DNA end match to TRBJ2-1. This CDR3 comprises 15 residues. Germline V gene lookup returns CDR1 SGHTA and CDR2 FQGNSA. Here the CDR3 DNA reads TGTGCCAGCAGCCACGTGGGGAGTCTAGCGTATGAGCAGTTCTTC. Protein sequence: CASSHVGSLAYEQFF.

The table lists this clonotype with a count of one. In DNA, the CDR3 is TGTGCCAGCTCACCAGCAGGGGGTAACTATGGCTACACCTTC. It is translated as CASSPAGGNYGYTF. The chain employs TRBV18 and TRBJ1-2; 7 nucleotides agree with TRBD1. The CDR3 sequence is 14 residues long. V lost 2 bases and J lost 1; bases outside the gene matches: 1. Germline CDR1 is KGHSH and CDR2 is LQKENI.

CDR3 in amino acids: CASSPNRDSGYGYTF. For the CDR3, the DNA is TGTGCCAGCAGTCCAAACCGGGACTCCGGCTATGGCTACACCTTC. The rearrangement joins TRBV6-1 to TRBJ1-2, with D possibly matching TRBD1 (5 bases). V dropped 5 bases and J dropped 4 bases, with 17 bases sitting between them. The germline V gene has CDR1 MNHNS and CDR2 SASEGT. This CDR3 is 15 amino acids long.

This clonotype is labeled medium-sized (0.01 to 0.1%). The CDR3 loop is CASRAYTGGLMETQYF. The CDR3 DNA follows: TGTGCCAGCAGGGCTTATACAGGGGGCTTGATGGAGACCCAGTACTTC. This sequence joins TRBV11-2 and TRBJ2-5; TRBD1 matches at 9 bases. V shed 6 bases, J shed 5 bases, and the junction held 13 bases outside the gene matches. This CDR3 has 16 residues. The germline V gene encodes CDR1 SGHAT and CDR2 FQNNGV.

In this sample, this clonotype turned up many times. The J gene is TRBJ1-1, the V gene TRBV5-5; the D gene is possibly TRBD1 (6 bases). This CDR3 has 18 residues. V lost 1 base and J 0 bases, leaving 19 bases between the germline ends. Germline V lookup: CDR1 SGHKS, CDR2 YYEKEE (reference sequence). As DNA, the CDR3 is TGTGCCAGCAGCTTGATCGGGGGCGCCGCTCCGATGAACACTGAAGCTTTCTTT. Protein: CASSLIGGAAPMNTEAFF.

By share of the sample, this clonotype is medium-sized. The V and J genes are TRBV7-6 and TRBJ1-3; 7 bases agree with TRBD1. The CDR3 has 16 amino acids. CDR1 is SGHVS, CDR2 FNYEAQ, per germline. V shed 2 bases and J 0 bases; nucleotides not matched to a gene: 4. CDR3 nucleotides: TGTGCCAGCAGCTTAAGACAGGGAGACTCTGGAAACACCATATATTTT. Protein sequence: CASSLRQGDSGNTIYF.

V and J are TRBV7-6 and TRBJ2-5; D call uncertain. Between the trimmed V and J ends, which lost 4 bases and 5 bases, there was a span of 8 bases. Germline lookup yields CDR1 SGHVS and CDR2 FNYEAQ. CDR3 size: 12 residues. The CDR3 reads CASSSPHETQYF. CDR3 nucleotides: TGTGCCAGCAGCTCACCTCACGAGACCCAGTACTTC.

A few counts support this clonotype. This rearrangement joins TRBV12-3 or TRBV12-4 to TRBJ1-3; D gene unclear. With 7 bases removed from V and 2 bases from J, the gap between germline ends came to 12 bases. This CDR3 is 14 amino acids long. This CDR3 reads CASNPSGTGNTIYF. In DNA, the CDR3 is TGTGCCAGCAACCCGTCGGGAACTGGAAACACCATATATTTT.

This clonotype was seen only a few times. The rearrangement uses TRBV28 and TRBJ1-1; D not certain. Germline-derived CDR1 and CDR2 are MDHEN and SYDVKM. CDR3 length: 12 amino acids. Trimming removed 2 bases at V and 5 bases at J, with 6 bases between. Here the CDR3 DNA reads TGTGCCAGCAGTTTAGATGGGACTGAAGCTTTCTTT. Protein sequence: CASSLDGTEAFF.

The chain couples TRBV6-5 to TRBJ2-6; D uncertain. V gave up 0 bases and J gave up 2 bases, with 8 bases separating them. Germline V CDR1 and CDR2: MNHEY, SVGAGI. CDR3 length: 16 residues. This CDR3 reads CASSYSGSPGANVLTF. The DNA for the CDR3 is TGTGCCAGCAGTTACTCCGGGTCCCCTGGGGCCAACGTCCTGACTTTC.

Turning to this clonotype: The CDR3 does not close with the conserved phenylalanine or tryptophan, likely indicating a read error. It is unclear where the CDR3 begins or ends on the DNA, so no DNA is shown, and the CDR3 is as TCRdb lists it. The V gene is TRBV7-6, the J gene TRBJ2-5; the table's TRBD1 call for D was not verified on the DNA. The CDR3 is 15 amino acids in total, end residues counted. The germline V gene has CDR1 SGHVS and CDR2 FNYEAQ. The CDR3 loop is CASSLARDSPLHFGN.

CDR3 sequence (DNA): TGTGCCAGCAGCACGGAAACTAACTATGGCTACACCTTC. It yields the protein CASSTETNYGYTF. V is TRBV7-4 and J is TRBJ2-7; D gene ambiguous. The assigned J gene may be wrong: the sequence end matches TRBJ1-2 better. The CDR3 runs 13 residues. CDR1 SGHVT and CDR2 SQSDAQ come from the germline V gene.